This T cell receptor (beta chain) was sequenced during a study of T cell responses to AZD1222 COVID-19 vaccine (dated by TCRdb to the early 2020s). About the full investigation: AZD1222 recipients with second doses at about 4 weeks or about 12 weeks were pooled, because spike-specific TCR depth and breadth did not differ between schedules. A total of approximately 230 trial participants underwent TCR sequencing, of whom 207 received two doses of AZD1222 and 26 received two doses of the MenACWY control vaccine. Enrollment into the trials was organized by age into subgroups of 18-55, 56-69 and 70-plus years, and those subgroups contained roughly 150, 30 and 60 TCR-sequenced participants, respectively.

This specimen's time point label, per the study, means: baseline before first vaccination. Vaccinee samples were obtained from the UK trials COV001 and COV002, which included a single-blind randomized controlled phase 2/3 trial of AZD1222 (ChAdOx1 nCoV-19) in healthy adults. For TCRbeta chain sequencing, PBMC samples were collected from trial participants at day 0 and at day 28 after the second dose. In the case of this clone: Its binding antigen is unknown. There are no base qualities to consult, and no much larger clone falls within one base.

Reading from cysteine to phenylalanine, the CDR3 counts 15 amino acids. Only the CDR3 region is kept as DNA, spanning 45 bases read in frame from base 1. From V the trimming removes 2 bases and from J it removes 5 bases, while the gene matches leave 7 bases of the junction unaccounted for. Per the germline V gene (reference sequence), GTSNPN is the CDR1 and SVGIG is the CDR2. The CDR3 regions of human TCRbeta chains were analyzed by immunosequencing. Processing in the source paper ran as follows. Repertoire TCRs were matched against a reference library of SARS-CoV-2-specific TCRs generated with the MIRA antigen-specificity platform. Breadth meant the fraction of unique TCRs that were SARS-CoV-2-associated, whereas depth meant the fraction of total T cells that were SARS-CoV-2-associated. Using the MIRA data, each spike-specific TCR was assigned both to the spike region to which the TCR was reactive and to a CD4 or CD8 class. Log10-transformed breadth and depth values were compared by one-way ANOVA with Sidak's multiple comparisons tests. TCRdb limited this immuneACCESS table to in-frame rearrangements with V and J called. A share of clones is missing; checked studies link under half to unresolved V genes, and the rest is unexplained. V, J and clone size reflect that table, while D and trimming were determined from the DNA. The sample table records some 130,000 clones; 93% of these occur just once. The ten most abundant clones make up approximately 5% of the sample.

Study-wide findings and limitations: Participants were mostly white British and included more females than males, and it was suggested by the authors that clonal diversity may have been underestimated. Because no day 14 peak-response samples were available, repertoires were characterized only after the peak T cell response. A significant rise in spike-specific TCR breadth and depth was observed after two AZD1222 doses relative to day 0 and relative to MenACWY recipients. Nearly half of unique spike-specific TCRs reportedly recognized epitopes outside regions mutated in the B.1.351 and B.1.1.7 variants. In the small 56-69-year group, the increase in depth fell short of significance, most likely because of low power. Vaccine-associated CD4 TCRs spanned the whole spike protein, with dominant responses in regions 160-218 and 743-854. Conclusions about previously exposed vaccinees are limited because only six or seven AZD1222 recipients were SARS-CoV-2 seropositive at baseline.

The receptor was derived from an adult in good health. Sequencing was performed on peripheral blood, taken on day 0 of AZD1222 vaccination. The chain couples TRBV30 to TRBJ2-3, with TRBD2 identical over 10 junction bases. The CDR3 reads as follows: CAWSLSGRAKDTQYF. The DNA sequence follows: TGTGCCTGGAGTCTCAGCGGGAGGGCCAAAGATACGCAGTATTTT.